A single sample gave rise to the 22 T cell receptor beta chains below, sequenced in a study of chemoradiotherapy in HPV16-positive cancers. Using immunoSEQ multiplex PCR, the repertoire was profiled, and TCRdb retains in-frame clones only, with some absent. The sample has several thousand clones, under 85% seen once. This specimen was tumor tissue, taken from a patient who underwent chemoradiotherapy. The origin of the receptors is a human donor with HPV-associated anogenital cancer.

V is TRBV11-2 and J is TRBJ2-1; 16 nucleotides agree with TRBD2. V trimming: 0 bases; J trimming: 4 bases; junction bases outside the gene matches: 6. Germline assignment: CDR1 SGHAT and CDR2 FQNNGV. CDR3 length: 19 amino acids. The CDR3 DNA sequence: TGTGCCAGCAGCTTAGAGGGGACTAGCGGGAGGGGATATTACAATGAGCAGTTCTTC. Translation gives CASSLEGTSGRGYYNEQFF.

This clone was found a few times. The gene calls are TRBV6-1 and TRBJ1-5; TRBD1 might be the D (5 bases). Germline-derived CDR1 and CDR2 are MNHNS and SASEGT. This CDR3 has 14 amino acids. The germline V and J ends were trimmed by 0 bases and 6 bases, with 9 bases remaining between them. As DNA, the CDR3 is TGTGCCAGCAGTGAAGCAATAGGGGCTCAGCCCCAGCATTTT. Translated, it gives CASSEAIGAQPQHF.

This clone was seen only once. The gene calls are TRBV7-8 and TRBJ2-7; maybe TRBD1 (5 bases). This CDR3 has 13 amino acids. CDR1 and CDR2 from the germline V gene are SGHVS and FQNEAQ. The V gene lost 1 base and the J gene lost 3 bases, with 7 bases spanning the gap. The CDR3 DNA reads TGTGCCAGCAGCTTAGTTAGGGGCTACGAGCAGTACTTC. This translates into CASSLVRGYEQYF.

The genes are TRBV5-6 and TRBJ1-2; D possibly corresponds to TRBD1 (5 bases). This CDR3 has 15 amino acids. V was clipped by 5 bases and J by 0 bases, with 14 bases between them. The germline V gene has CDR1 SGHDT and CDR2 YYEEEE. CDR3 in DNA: TGTGCCAGCAGTTCCGCGGGGGGAGCTAACTATGGCTACACCTTC. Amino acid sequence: CASSSAGGANYGYTF.

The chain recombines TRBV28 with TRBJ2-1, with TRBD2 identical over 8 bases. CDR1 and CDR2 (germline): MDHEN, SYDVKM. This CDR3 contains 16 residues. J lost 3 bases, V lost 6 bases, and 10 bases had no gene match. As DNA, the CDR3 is TGTGCCAGCAGATATTTAGCGGGATTTTTCTACAATGAGCAGTTCTTC. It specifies CASRYLAGFFYNEQFF. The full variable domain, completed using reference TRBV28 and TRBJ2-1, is DVKVTQSSRYLVKRTGEKVFLECVQDMDHENMFWYRQDPGLGLRLIYFSYDVKMKEKGDIPEGYSVSREKKERFSLILESASTNQTSMYLCASRYLAGFFYNEQFFGPGTRLTVL.

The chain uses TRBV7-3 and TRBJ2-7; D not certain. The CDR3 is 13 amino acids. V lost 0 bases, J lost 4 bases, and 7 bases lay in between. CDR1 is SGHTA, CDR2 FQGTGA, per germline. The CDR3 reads CASSLTSRYEQYF. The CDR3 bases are TGTGCCAGCAGCTTAACTAGCAGATACGAGCAGTACTTC.

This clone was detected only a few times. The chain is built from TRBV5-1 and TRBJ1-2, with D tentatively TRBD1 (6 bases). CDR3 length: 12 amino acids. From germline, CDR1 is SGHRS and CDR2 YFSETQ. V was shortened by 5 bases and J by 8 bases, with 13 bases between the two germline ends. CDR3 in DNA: TGCGCCAGCAGTTCAGGGGTTGGAGGCTACACCTTC. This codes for CASSSGVGGYTF. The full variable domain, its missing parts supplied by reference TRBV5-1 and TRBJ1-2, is KAGVTQTPRYLIKTRGQQVTLSCSPISGHRSVSWYQQTPGQGLQFLFEYFSETQRNKGNFPGRFSGRQFSNSRSEMNVSTLELGDSALYLCASSSGVGGYTFGSGTRLTVV.

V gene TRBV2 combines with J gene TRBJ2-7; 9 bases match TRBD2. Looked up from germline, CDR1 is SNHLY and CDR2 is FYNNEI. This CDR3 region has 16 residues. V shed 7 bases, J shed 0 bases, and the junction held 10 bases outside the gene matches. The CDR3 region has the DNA TGTGCCAGCATCGATGGATGGACTAGCGTCTCCTACGAGCAGTACTTC. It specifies CASIDGWTSVSYEQYF. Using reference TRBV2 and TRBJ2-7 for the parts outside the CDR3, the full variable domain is EPEVTQTPSHQVTQMGQEVILRCVPISNHLYFYWYRQILGQKVEFLVSFYNNEISEKSEIFDDQFSVERPDGSNFTLKIRSTKLEDSAMYFCASIDGWTSVSYEQYFGPGTRLTVT.

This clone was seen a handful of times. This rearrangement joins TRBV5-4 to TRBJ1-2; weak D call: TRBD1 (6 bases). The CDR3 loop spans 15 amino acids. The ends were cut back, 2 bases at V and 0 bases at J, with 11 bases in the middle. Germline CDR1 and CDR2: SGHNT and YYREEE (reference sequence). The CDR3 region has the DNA TGTGCCAGCAGCTTCCAGGGGACTGCTAACTATGGCTACACCTTC. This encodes CASSFQGTANYGYTF.

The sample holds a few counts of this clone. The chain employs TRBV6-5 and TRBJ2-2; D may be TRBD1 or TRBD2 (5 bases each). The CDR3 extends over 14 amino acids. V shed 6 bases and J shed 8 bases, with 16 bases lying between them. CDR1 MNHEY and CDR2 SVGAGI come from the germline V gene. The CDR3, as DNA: TGTGCCAGCAGCGACCGGGACCTCGGTGGGGAGCTGTTTTTT. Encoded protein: CASSDRDLGGELFF.

CDR3 residues: CASTRSSEQFF. In DNA, the CDR3 is TGTGCCAGCACCCGAAGCAGTGAGCAGTTCTTC. The chain links TRBV2 to TRBJ2-1, with D uncertain. V gave up 7 bases and J gave up 9 bases, with 10 bases separating them. Germline V CDR1 and CDR2: SNHLY, FYNNEI. This CDR3 has 11 amino acids.

CDR3 DNA: TGTGCCAGCAGCCGACGACGCGGCCCTAGCACAGATACGCAGTATTTT. Protein product: CASSRRRGPSTDTQYF. The V call is TRBV11-3, the J call TRBJ2-3; the D is unclear. The V and J ends lost 5 bases and 0 bases respectively, with 15 bases between them. Germline CDR1 is SGHNT and CDR2 is YENEEA. The CDR3 runs 16 residues. Drawing the rest from reference TRBV11-3 and TRBJ2-3, the complete variable domain is EAGVVQSPRYKIIEKKQPVAFWCNPISGHNTLYWYLQNLGQGPELLIRYENEEAVDDSQLPKDRFSAERLKGVDSTLKIQPAELGDSAVYLCASSRRRGPSTDTQYFGPGTRLTVL.

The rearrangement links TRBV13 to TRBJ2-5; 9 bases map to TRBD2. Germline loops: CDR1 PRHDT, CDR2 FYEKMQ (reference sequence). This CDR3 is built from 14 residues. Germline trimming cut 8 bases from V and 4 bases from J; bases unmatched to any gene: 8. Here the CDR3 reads CASGLAGRLETQYF. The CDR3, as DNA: TGTGCCAGCGGGCTAGCGGGACGGTTAGAGACCCAGTACTTC.

The CDR3 sequence: CASSQDWWYVDRGLNYGYTF. Written as DNA, the CDR3 is TGCGCCAGCAGCCAAGATTGGTGGTATGTGGACAGGGGGCTAAACTATGGCTACACCTTC. The chain uses TRBV4-1 and TRBJ1-2; 11 bases are shared with TRBD1. CDR1 is MGHRA, CDR2 YSYEKL, per germline. Trimming at V came to 0 bases and at J to 2 bases, leaving 14 bases not matched to a gene. The CDR3 loop spans 20 amino acids.

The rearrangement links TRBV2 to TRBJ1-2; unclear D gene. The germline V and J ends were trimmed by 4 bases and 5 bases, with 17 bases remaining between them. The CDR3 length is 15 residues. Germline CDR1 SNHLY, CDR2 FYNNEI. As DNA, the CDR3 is TGTGCCAGCAGTGCCCCCTATGGAGGAGGGTATGGCTACACCTTC. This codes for CASSAPYGGGYGYTF.

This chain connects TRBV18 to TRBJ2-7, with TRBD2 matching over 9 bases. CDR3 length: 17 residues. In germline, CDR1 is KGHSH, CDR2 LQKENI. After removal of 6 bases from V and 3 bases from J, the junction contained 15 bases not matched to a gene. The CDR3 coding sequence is TGTGCCAGCTCGCCCAAGGCAACACTAGCGGGTGGCTACGAGCAGTACTTC. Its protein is CASSPKATLAGGYEQYF.

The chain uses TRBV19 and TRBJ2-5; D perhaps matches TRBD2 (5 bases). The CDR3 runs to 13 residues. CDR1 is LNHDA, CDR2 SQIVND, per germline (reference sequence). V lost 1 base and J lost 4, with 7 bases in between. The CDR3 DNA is TGTGCCAGTAGTATAGGCGGGCGAGAGACCCAGTACTTC. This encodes CASSIGGRETQYF.

CDR3 sequence reads: CASSLDDRGYGYTF. The CDR3 nucleotides are TGCGCCAGCAGCTTGGACGACAGAGGCTATGGCTACACCTTC. The chain carries TRBV5-1 and TRBJ1-2; perhaps TRBD1 as D (5 bases). This CDR3 comprises 14 residues. Germline V gene sequence: CDR1 SGHRS, CDR2 YFSETQ. Trimming removed 0 bases from V and 4 bases from J, with 10 bases in between.

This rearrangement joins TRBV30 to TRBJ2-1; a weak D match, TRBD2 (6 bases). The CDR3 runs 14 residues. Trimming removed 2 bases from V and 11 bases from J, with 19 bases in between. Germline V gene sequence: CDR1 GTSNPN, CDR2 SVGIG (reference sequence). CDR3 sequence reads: CAWSSTSVGRQQFF. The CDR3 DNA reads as TGTGCCTGGAGTTCGACGTCTGTAGGGAGGCAGCAGTTCTTC.

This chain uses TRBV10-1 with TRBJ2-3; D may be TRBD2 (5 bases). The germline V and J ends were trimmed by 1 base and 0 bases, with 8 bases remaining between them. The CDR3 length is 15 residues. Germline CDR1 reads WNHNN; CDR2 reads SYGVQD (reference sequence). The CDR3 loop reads CASSEFGKSTDTQYF. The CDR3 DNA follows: TGCGCCAGCAGTGAGTTCGGGAAAAGCACAGATACGCAGTATTTT.

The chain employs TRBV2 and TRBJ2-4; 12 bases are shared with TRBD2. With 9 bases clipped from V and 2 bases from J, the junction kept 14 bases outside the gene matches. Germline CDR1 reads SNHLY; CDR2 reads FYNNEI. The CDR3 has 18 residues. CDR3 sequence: CASLPWLAGGRTKNIQYF. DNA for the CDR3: TGTGCCAGTTTACCCTGGCTAGCGGGAGGGAGGACCAAAAACATTCAGTACTTC. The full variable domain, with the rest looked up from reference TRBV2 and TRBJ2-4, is EPEVTQTPSHQVTQMGQEVILRCVPISNHLYFYWYRQILGQKVEFLVSFYNNEISEKSEIFDDQFSVERPDGSNFTLKIRSTKLEDSAMYFCASLPWLAGGRTKNIQYFGAGTRLSVL.

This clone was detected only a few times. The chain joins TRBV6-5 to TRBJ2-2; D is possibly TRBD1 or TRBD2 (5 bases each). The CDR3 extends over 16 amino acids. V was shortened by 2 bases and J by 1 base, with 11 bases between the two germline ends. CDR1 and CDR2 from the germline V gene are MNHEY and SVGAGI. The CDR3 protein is CASSYMGVWNTGELFF. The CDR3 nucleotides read TGTGCCAGCAGTTACATGGGGGTTTGGAACACCGGGGAGCTGTTTTTT.